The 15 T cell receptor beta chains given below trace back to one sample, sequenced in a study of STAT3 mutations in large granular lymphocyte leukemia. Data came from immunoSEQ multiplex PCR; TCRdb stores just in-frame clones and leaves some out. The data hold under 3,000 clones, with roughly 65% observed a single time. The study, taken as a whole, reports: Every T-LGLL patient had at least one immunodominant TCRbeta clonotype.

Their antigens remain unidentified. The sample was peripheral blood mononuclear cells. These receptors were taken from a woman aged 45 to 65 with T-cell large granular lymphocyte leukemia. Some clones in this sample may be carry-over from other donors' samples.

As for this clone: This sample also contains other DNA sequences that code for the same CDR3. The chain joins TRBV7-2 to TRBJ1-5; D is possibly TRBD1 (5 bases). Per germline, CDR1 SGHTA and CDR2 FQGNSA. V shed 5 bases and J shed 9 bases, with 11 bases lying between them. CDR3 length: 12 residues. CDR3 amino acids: CASSLGRGPQHF. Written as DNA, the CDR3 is TGTGCCAGCAGCCTCGGTAGGGGGCCCCAGCATTTT.

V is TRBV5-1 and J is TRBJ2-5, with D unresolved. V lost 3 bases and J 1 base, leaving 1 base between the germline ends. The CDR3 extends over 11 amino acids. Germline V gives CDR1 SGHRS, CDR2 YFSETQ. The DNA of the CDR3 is TGCGCCAGCAGCTCCCAAGAGACCCAGTACTTC. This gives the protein CASSSQETQYF.

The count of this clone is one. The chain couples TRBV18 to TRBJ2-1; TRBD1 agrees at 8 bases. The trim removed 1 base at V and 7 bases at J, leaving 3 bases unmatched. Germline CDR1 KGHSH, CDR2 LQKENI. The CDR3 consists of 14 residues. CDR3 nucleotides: TGTGCCAGCTCACCACTGGACAGGGTGAATGAGCAGTTCTTC. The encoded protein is CASSPLDRVNEQFF. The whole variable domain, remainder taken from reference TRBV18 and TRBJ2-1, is NAGVMQNPRHLVRRRGQEARLRCSPMKGHSHVYWYRQLPEEGLKFMVYLQKENIIDESGMPKERFSAEFPKEGPSILRIQQVVRGDSAAYFCASSPLDRVNEQFFGPGTRLTVL.

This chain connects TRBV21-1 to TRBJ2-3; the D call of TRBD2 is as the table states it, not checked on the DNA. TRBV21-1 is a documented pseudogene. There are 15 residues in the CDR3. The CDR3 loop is CASSKERTMTDTQYF. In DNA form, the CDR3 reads TGTGCCAGCAGCAAAGAGCGGACTATGACAGATACGCAGTATTTT.

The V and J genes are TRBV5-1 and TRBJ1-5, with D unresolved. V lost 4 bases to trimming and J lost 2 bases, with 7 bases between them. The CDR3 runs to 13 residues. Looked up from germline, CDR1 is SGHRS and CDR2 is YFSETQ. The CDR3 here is CASSPEGNQPQHF. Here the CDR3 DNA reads TGCGCCAGCAGCCCCGAAGGCAATCAGCCCCAGCATTTT.

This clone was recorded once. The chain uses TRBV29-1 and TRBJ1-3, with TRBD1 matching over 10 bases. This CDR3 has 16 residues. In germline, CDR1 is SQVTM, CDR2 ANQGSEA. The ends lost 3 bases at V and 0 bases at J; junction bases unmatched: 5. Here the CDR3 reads CSVEGQGQSSGNTIYF. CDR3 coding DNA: TGCAGCGTTGAGGGACAGGGGCAGAGCTCTGGAAACACCATATATTTT.

This CDR3 reads CASSLAWAGVSETQYF. In DNA form, the CDR3 reads TGTGCCAGCAGCTTAGCGTGGGCGGGAGTTTCAGAGACCCAGTACTTC. The chain has TRBV7-9 and TRBJ2-5; 7 nucleotides align to TRBD2. The CDR3 loop spans 16 amino acids. CDR1 is SEHNR, CDR2 FQNEAQ, per germline (reference sequence). J gave up 4 bases and V 0 bases, and 8 bases lay outside the gene matches. Filled out from reference TRBV7-9 and TRBJ2-5, the complete variable domain reads DTGVSQNPRHKITKRGQNVTFRCDPISEHNRLYWYRQTLGQGPEFLTYFQNEAQLEKSRLLSDRFSAERPKGSFSTLEIQRTEQGDSAMYLCASSLAWAGVSETQYFGPGTRLLVL.

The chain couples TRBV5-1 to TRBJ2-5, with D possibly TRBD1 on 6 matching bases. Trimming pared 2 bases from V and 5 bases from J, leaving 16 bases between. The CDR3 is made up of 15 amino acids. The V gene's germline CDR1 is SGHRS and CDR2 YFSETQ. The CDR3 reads CASSFGTPKGETQYF. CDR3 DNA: TGCGCCAGCAGCTTCGGGACACCCAAGGGGGAGACCCAGTACTTC.

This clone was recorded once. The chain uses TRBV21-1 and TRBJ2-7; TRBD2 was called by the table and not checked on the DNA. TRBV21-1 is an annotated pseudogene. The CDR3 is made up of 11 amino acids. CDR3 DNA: TGTGCCAGCAGCGCAACTTACGAGCAGTACTTC. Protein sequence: CASSATYEQYF.

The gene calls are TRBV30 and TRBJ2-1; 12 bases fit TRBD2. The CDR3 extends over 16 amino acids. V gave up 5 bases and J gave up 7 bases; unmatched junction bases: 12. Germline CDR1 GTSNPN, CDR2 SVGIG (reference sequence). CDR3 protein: CAWGRLTSGRSNEQFF. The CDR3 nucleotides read TGTGCCTGGGGGCGACTGACTAGCGGGAGAAGTAATGAGCAGTTCTTC.

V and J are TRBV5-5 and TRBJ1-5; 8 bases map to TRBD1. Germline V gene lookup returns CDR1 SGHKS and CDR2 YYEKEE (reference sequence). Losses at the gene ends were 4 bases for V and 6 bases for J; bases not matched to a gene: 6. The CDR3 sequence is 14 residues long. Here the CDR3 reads CASSLGTGGQPQHF. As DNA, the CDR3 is TGTGCCAGCAGCCTCGGGACAGGCGGTCAGCCCCAGCATTTT.

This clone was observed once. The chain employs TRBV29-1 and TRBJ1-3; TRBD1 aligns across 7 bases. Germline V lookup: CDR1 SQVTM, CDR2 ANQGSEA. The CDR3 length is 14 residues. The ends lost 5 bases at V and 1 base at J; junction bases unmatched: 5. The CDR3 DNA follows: TGCAGCGTTAGGGGGCACGCGTCTGGAAACACCATATATTTT. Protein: CSVRGHASGNTIYF.

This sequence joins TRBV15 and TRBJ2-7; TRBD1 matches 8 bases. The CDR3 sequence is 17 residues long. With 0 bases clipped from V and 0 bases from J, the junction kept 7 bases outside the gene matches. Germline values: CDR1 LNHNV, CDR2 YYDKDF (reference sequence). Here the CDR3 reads CATSRDRRQGSSYEQYF. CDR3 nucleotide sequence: TGTGCCACCAGCAGAGATCGGAGACAGGGGAGCTCCTACGAGCAGTACTTC.

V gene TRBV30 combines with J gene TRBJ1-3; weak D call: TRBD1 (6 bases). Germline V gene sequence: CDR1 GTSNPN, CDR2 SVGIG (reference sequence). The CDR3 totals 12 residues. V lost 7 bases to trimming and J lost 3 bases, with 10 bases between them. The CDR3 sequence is CAFTQGGNTIYF. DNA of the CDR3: TGTGCCTTCACACAGGGTGGAAACACCATATATTTT. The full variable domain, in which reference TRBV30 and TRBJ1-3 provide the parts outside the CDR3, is SQTIHQWPATLVQPVGSPLSLECTVEGTSNPNLYWYRQAAGRGLQLLFYSVGIGQISSEVPQNLSASRPQDRQFILSSKKLLLSDSGFYLCAFTQGGNTIYFGEGSWLTVV.

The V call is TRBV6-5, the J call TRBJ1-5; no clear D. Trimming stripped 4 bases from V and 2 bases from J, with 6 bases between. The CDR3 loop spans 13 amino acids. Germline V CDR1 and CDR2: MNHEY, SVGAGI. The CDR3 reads CASSFNGNQPQHF. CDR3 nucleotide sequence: TGTGCCAGCAGTTTTAATGGCAATCAGCCCCAGCATTTT.